This TCR beta chain was observed in a study of blood T cell repertoires in COVID-19. Study overall: Material from acute and convalescent COVID-19 was sourced from the United States, Italy and Spain. Sample material is recorded as cDNA or gDNA derived from T cells, B-cell-depleted T cells, or PBMCs.

In the authors' methods: It was from reference gene primer amplification that nucleated cell counts were estimated. Repertoires were generated with immunoSEQ multiplex PCR, while TCRdb's copy carries only in-frame clones and drops some. That table gives V, J and clone size, and the DNA gave D and trimming. The data contain 150,000 to 200,000 clones, 70% to 90% of them singletons. Material for sequencing was peripheral blood. The clonotype comes from a human donor in a cohort sampled during active COVID-19.

The CDR3 nucleotides are TGTGCCAGCAGCCCGGGGACAGTTCTCTATGGCTACACCTTC. Encoded protein: CASSPGTVLYGYTF. V usage is TRBV5-6 and J usage is TRBJ1-2; 7 nucleotides line up with TRBD1. From germline, CDR1 is SGHDT and CDR2 YYEEEE. The CDR3 extends over 14 amino acids. Trimming cost V 4 bases and J 4 bases; bases outside gene matches: 7.